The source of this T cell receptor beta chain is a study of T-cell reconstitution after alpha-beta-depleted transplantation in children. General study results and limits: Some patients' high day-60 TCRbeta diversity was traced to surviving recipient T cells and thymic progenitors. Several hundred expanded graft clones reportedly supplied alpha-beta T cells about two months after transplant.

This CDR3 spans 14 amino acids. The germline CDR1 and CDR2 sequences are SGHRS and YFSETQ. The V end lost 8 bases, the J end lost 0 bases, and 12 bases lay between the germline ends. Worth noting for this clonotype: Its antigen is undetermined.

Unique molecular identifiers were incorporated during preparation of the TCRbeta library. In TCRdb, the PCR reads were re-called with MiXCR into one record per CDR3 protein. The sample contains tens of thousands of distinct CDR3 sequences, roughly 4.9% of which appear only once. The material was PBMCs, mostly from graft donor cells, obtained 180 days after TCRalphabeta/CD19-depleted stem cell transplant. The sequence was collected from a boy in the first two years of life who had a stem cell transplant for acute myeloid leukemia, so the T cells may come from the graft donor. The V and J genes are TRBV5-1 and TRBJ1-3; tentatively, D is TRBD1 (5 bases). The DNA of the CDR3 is TGCGCCAGGAGAACCGGGACCTCTGGAAACACCATATATTTT. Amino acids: CARRTGTSGNTIYF.